These 8 T cell receptor beta chains were sequenced from one sample in a study of blood T cell repertoires in COVID-19 (dated by TCRdb to 2018 to 2020). Receptor amplification or capture employed the immunoSEQ multiplex PCR assay. The immuneACCESS repertoire file appears here via TCRdb, limited to in-frame rearrangements. These files lack a portion of the clones; in checked studies, under half of the deficit traces to unresolved V genes, and the cause of the others is not known. Present in this sample are fewer than 200,000 clones, just over 90% of which were seen just once. The leading ten clones occupy approximately 5% of the sample. The specimen sequenced was peripheral blood. These receptor sequences come from a man aged 18-30 years with COVID-19, enrolled during active disease.

This clone was detected only a few times. The gene calls are TRBV12-3 or TRBV12-4 and TRBJ1-5; 8 bases line up with TRBD1. J was trimmed by 7 bases and V by 5 bases; bases with no gene match: 4. The CDR3 has 13 amino acids. CDR3 sequence: CASSPGGIQPQHF. The CDR3 DNA sequence: TGTGCCAGCAGTCCAGGGGGCATCCAGCCCCAGCATTTT.

V gene TRBV21-1 combines with J gene TRBJ2-1; TRBD2, the table's D call, lacks a check against the DNA. TRBV21-1 is a pseudogene segment. The CDR3 is 19 amino acids. Here the CDR3 reads CASSKMKRVAVSSYNEQFF. The CDR3 nucleotides are TGTGCCAGCAGCAAAATGAAGCGGGTCGCTGTAAGCTCCTACAATGAGCAGTTCTTC.

The rearrangement links TRBV9 to TRBJ1-2; 9 positions match TRBD1. Germline values: CDR1 SGDLS, CDR2 YYNGEE. The CDR3 runs 15 residues. The ends lost 0 bases at V and 1 base at J; junction bases unmatched: 1. The CDR3 here is CASSVGQGVNYGYTF. The CDR3 region has the DNA TGTGCCAGCAGCGTAGGACAGGGGGTTAACTATGGCTACACCTTC.

The J gene is TRBJ2-1, the V gene TRBV27, with 10 bases matching TRBD2. CDR1 MNHEY and CDR2 SMNVEV come from the germline V gene (reference sequence). Trimming at V came to 5 bases and at J to 2 bases, leaving 3 bases not matched to a gene. The CDR3 sequence is 15 residues long. The CDR3 DNA follows: TGTGCCAGCAGTATGGGACTAGCGCCCTACAATGAGCAGTTCTTC. This translates into CASSMGLAPYNEQFF.

The rearrangement links TRBV7-9 to TRBJ2-1, with D unclear. The V end was cut by 5 bases, the J end by 3 bases, with 8 bases between. Germline V lookup: CDR1 SEHNR, CDR2 FQNEAQ (reference sequence). The CDR3 is 13 amino acids. CDR3 nucleotides: TGTGCCAGCAGCCCTCCCTACTACAATGAGCAGTTCTTC. Its protein is CASSPPYYNEQFF. Full variable domain (outside the CDR3, taken from reference TRBV7-9 and TRBJ2-1): DTGVSQNPRHKITKRGQNVTFRCDPISEHNRLYWYRQTLGQGPEFLTYFQNEAQLEKSRLLSDRFSAERPKGSFSTLEIQRTEQGDSAMYLCASSPPYYNEQFFGPGTRLTVL.

The chain is built from TRBV9 and TRBJ2-2, with D possibly being TRBD2 (6 bases). V lost 6 bases and J lost 5, with 20 bases in between. From germline, CDR1 is SGDLS and CDR2 YYNGEE. CDR3 length: 16 residues. The chain's CDR3 is CASTLVGGSGTGELFF. The CDR3 DNA is TGTGCCAGCACCTTAGTTGGGGGGAGTGGAACCGGGGAGCTGTTTTTT.

The chain couples TRBV5-8 to TRBJ2-4; D call uncertain. The CDR3 loop spans 17 amino acids. The V gene's germline CDR1 is SGHTS and CDR2 YDEGEE. Trimming left V 7 bases short and J 0 bases short, with 20 bases between. CDR3 nucleotide sequence: TGTGCCAGCCCCACTCTCTGGCGGAACCCAGCCAAAAACATTCAGTACTTC. This codes for CASPTLWRNPAKNIQYF.

V gene TRBV6-4 combines with J gene TRBJ2-1; 11 nucleotides agree with TRBD2. The V gene's germline CDR1 is MRHNA and CDR2 SNTAGT. The CDR3 length is 13 residues. Trimming removed 6 bases from V and 7 bases from J; junction bases left unmatched: 2. The CDR3 sequence is CASSLAGGNEQFF. In DNA, the CDR3 is TGTGCCAGCAGCTTAGCGGGAGGGAATGAGCAGTTCTTC.